This T cell receptor (beta chain) was identified during a study of cytomegalovirus exposure and HLA in healthy donors. Across the study: Samples from HLA-typed donors yielded approximately 80 million unique TCRs in an early data release.

The trim removed 3 bases at V and 4 bases at J, leaving 12 bases unmatched. CDR3 length: 17 residues. Germline V CDR1 and CDR2: MGHRA, YSYEKL. Primers for the PCR totalled 60 Vbeta and 13 Jbeta. Here immunoSEQ multiplex PCR was the method, and the copy in TCRdb shows in-frame clones only, minus some. The table shows about 120,000 clones, with roughly 75% occurring only once. General observations from the study: The authors later found HLA-associated TCR beta chains more clonally expanded than equally common others. A missense variant in DCLRE1C was later tied to TCR beta V- and J-gene trimming. Apparent HLA restriction characterized most CMV-associated TCR beta chains in a later analysis.

Concerning this clone: Its specificity is unknown.

This sequence was found in a female donor in good health and CMV-seronegative. J is TRBJ1-3 and V is TRBV4-1; the match to TRBD1 covers 7 bases. Material for sequencing was PBMCs. DNA of the CDR3: TGCGCCAGCAGCCATCCCAGACGCGGACAGGAAGGAAACACCATATATTTT. It codes for CASSHPRRGQEGNTIYF.